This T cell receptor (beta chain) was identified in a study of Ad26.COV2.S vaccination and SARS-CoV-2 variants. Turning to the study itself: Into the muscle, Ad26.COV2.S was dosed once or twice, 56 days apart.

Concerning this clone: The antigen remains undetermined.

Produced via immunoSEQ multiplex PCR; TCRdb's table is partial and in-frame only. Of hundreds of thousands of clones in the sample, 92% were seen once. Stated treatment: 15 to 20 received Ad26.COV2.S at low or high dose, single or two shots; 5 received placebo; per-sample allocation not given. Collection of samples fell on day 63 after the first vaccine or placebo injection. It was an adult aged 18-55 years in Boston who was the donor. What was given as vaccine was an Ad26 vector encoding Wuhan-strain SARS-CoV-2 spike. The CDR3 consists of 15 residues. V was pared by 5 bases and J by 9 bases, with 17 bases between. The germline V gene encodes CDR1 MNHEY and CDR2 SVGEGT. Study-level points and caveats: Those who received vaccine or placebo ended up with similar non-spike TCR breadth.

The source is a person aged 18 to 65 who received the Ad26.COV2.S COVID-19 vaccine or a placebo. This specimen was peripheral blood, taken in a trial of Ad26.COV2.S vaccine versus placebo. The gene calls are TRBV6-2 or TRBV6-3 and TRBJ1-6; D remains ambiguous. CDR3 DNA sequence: TGTGCCAGCAGTATACTCCGGGCAGGCGGTTCACCCCTCCACTTT. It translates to CASSILRAGGSPLHF.